A selection of T cell receptor beta chains follows, all from one sample in a study of regulatory T cells in long-lasting Graves disease. From the multiplex PCR reads, TCRdb called clonotypes with MiXCR, one entry per CDR3 protein. The sample consists of a few hundred thousand distinct CDR3 sequences, roughly 10% of them appearing once. The same sample was also used in a study of T cells in Graves' hyperthyroidism and ophthalmopathy.

The sequenced sample was peripheral blood mononuclear cells (PBMCs), obtained at new diagnosis, from a patient treated with antithyroid drugs. These receptors originate from a woman in her late teens or twenties with Graves disease. Both conserved end residues are part of each CDR3. D genes are given only for firm matches. Where a row states a size, it is once, few, many or the class of an expanded clone; other rows omit it.

v_gene	d_gene	j_gene	abundance	CDR3aa	CDR3nt
TRBV11-2	TRBD2	TRBJ2-7	many	CASTRAGGLAVYEQYF	TGTGCCAGCACCCGAGCAGGGGGACTAGCGGTTTACGAGCAGTACTTC
TRBV12-3/TRBV12-4	TRBD1	TRBJ1-2	many	CASRRDRGIANYGYTF	TGTGCCAGCAGGCGGGACAGAGGAATAGCTAACTATGGCTACACCTTC
TRBV7-2	.	TRBJ2-2	many	CASSLVTSRSGELFF	TGTGCCAGCAGCTTAGTAACTAGTCGATCGGGGGAGCTGTTTTTT
TRBV10-2	.	TRBJ2-3	few	CASKGGSDTQYF	TGCGCCAGCAAAGGGGGGTCAGATACGCAGTATTTT
TRBV6-2/TRBV6-3	.	TRBJ2-6	many	CASSYTHPGSGANVLTF	TGTGCCAGCAGTTACACGCACCCAGGGTCTGGGGCCAACGTCCTGACTTTC
TRBV5-1	.	TRBJ2-7	.	CASSLEGLPAVYEQYF	TGCGCCAGCAGCTTGGAAGGTCTTCCTGCAGTCTACGAGCAGTACTTC
TRBV27	TRBD2	TRBJ2-2	many	CASRMIAGGPFGELFF	TGTGCCAGCAGGATGATAGCGGGAGGCCCCTTCGGGGAGCTGTTTTTT
TRBV12-3/TRBV12-4	.	TRBJ2-5	.	CASSSERGAKRSGTQYF	TGTGCCAGCAGCAGCGAGAGGGGCGCTAAGCGAAGTGGGACCCAGTACTTC
TRBV18	.	TRBJ1-1	many	CASSQKDTEAFF	TGTGCCAGCTCACAAAAGGACACTGAAGCTTTCTTT
TRBV7-3	TRBD1	TRBJ1-1	many	CASSPHQGATEAFF	TGTGCCAGCAGCCCCCATCAGGGGGCCACTGAAGCTTTCTTT
TRBV7-9	.	TRBJ1-1	few	CASSTGQGSGDTEAFF	TGTGCCAGCAGCACTGGGCAGGGCTCGGGGGACACTGAAGCTTTCTTT
TRBV5-1	.	TRBJ1-1	few	CASSFIGENTEAFF	TGCGCCAGCAGCTTTATAGGGGAGAACACTGAAGCTTTCTTT
TRBV15	TRBD1	TRBJ1-1	many	CATSREGTGRLEAFF	TGTGCCACCAGCAGAGAAGGGACAGGGAGGCTTGAAGCTTTCTTT
TRBV29-1	.	TRBJ2-7	.	CSAAASAPYEQYF	TGCAGCGCTGCGGCTAGCGCTCCCTACGAGCAGTACTTC
TRBV5-1	.	TRBJ2-1	many	CASSSAFRGRNNEQFF	TGCGCCAGCAGCTCAGCCTTCAGGGGGAGGAACAATGAGCAGTTCTTC
TRBV19	TRBD1	TRBJ1-2	few	CASSTVTSGTDYGYTF	TGTGCCAGTAGTACCGTAACATCAGGGACAGACTATGGCTACACCTTC
TRBV7-6	.	TRBJ1-1	.	CASSLTRLLNTEAFF	TGTGCCAGCAGCTTAACCAGGTTATTGAACACTGAAGCTTTCTTT
TRBV27	.	TRBJ1-2	many	CASSGRADPTLNPVIYGYTF	TGTGCCAGCAGTGGGAGGGCCGACCCGACCCTTAACCCAGTTATCTATGGCTACACCTTC
TRBV12-3/TRBV12-4	.	TRBJ1-4	many	CASKEVGTATNEKLFF	TGTGCCAGTAAAGAAGTGGGGACCGCAACTAATGAAAAACTGTTTTTT
TRBV20-1	.	TRBJ1-5	many	CSAKQGFSQPQHF	TGCAGTGCAAAGCAGGGGTTTAGTCAGCCCCAGCATTTT
TRBV4-1	TRBD2	TRBJ2-5	.	CATSRTSGGAQETQYF	TGCGCCACCTCACGGACTAGCGGGGGGGCTCAAGAGACCCAGTACTTC
TRBV20-1	TRBD1	TRBJ2-1	.	CSLKQGAYNEQFF	TGCAGCCTGAAACAGGGGGCCTACAATGAGCAGTTCTTC
TRBV28	.	TRBJ2-7	many	CASSNAVRAYEQYF	TGTGCCAGCAGTAACGCGGTCAGGGCCTACGAGCAGTACTTC
TRBV6-5	TRBD1	TRBJ1-1	many	CASSYTGEGTEAFF	TGTGCCAGCAGTTATACAGGGGAGGGAACTGAAGCTTTCTTT
TRBV24-1	TRBD2	TRBJ2-3	many	CATSDPGLAGEDTQYF	TGTGCCACCAGTGACCCGGGACTAGCGGGAGAAGATACGCAGTATTTT
TRBV28	.	TRBJ2-5	many	CASSFFQETQYF	TGTGCCAGCAGTTTCTTCCAAGAGACCCAGTACTTC
TRBV6-5	.	TRBJ1-4	many	CASSYSPLPGPTNEKLFF	TGTGCCAGCAGTTACTCGCCTCTCCCGGGACCCACGAATGAAAAACTGTTTTTT
TRBV7-3	.	TRBJ1-1	many	CASSLTSDTEAFF	TGTGCCAGCAGCTTAACATCAGATACTGAAGCTTTCTTT
TRBV11-2	.	TRBJ1-1	many	CASSFWLGSKNTEAFF	TGTGCCAGCAGCTTTTGGCTCGGGTCAAAGAACACTGAAGCTTTCTTT
TRBV28	.	TRBJ2-7	many	CASNVVGRDNYEQYF	TGTGCCAGCAATGTAGTGGGGCGAGACAACTACGAGCAGTACTTC
TRBV7-6	.	TRBJ2-5	many	CASSRIRGRRETQYF	TGTGCCAGCAGCCGTATTCGGGGAAGGAGGGAGACCCAGTACTTC
TRBV5-1	.	TRBJ2-2	few	CASSLSGAGPGELFF	TGCGCCAGCAGCTTGTCGGGCGCGGGTCCCGGGGAGCTGTTTTTT
TRBV12-3/TRBV12-4	.	TRBJ2-3	many	CASSLAGGVATQYF	TGTGCCAGCAGTTTGGCAGGCGGGGTTGCTACGCAGTATTTT
TRBV5-1	.	TRBJ1-2	few	CASSLESGLGGYTF	TGCGCCAGCAGCTTGGAATCCGGTTTGGGCGGCTACACCTTC
TRBV20-1	TRBD2	TRBJ2-2	many	CSAESGTRVSGELFF	TGCAGTGCTGAATCCGGGACTAGAGTATCCGGGGAGCTGTTTTTT
TRBV6-2/TRBV6-3	TRBD1	TRBJ1-5	many	CASSYSSVFLSGQGINQPQHF	TGTGCCAGCAGTTACTCTTCGGTGTTTCTTTCGGGACAGGGGATCAATCAGCCCCAGCATTTT
TRBV5-1	TRBD2	TRBJ2-7	.	CASSLAGGLGEQYF	TGCGCCAGCAGCTTAGCGGGAGGACTCGGGGAGCAGTACTTC
TRBV3-1	TRBD1	TRBJ2-5	many	CASSLSDRGGGETQYF	TGTGCCAGCAGCCTCTCCGACAGGGGGGGAGGAGAGACCCAGTACTTC
TRBV13	TRBD1	TRBJ1-6	many	CASRVRDRGNSPLHF	TGTGCCAGCAGGGTGCGGGACAGGGGTAATTCACCCCTCCACTTT
TRBV28	TRBD2	TRBJ2-2	few	CASSFYSSSASGRVGGELFF	TGTGCCAGCAGCTTTTATTCCTCATCGGCTAGCGGGAGGGTTGGCGGGGAGCTGTTTTTT
TRBV27	.	TRBJ2-3	.	CASSLGLGMGTQYF	TGTGCCAGCAGTTTAGGCCTAGGGATGGGGACGCAGTATTTT
TRBV30	.	TRBJ1-1	many	CAWERGGKAFF	TGTGCCTGGGAACGGGGGGGGAAGGCTTTCTTT
TRBV6-5	.	TRBJ2-5	few	CASSYSGGWETQYF	TGTGCCAGCAGTTACTCGGGGGGCTGGGAGACCCAGTACTTC
TRBV6-5	.	TRBJ2-3	many	CASSWPQGMRTDTQYF	TGTGCCAGCAGTTGGCCCCAGGGGATGAGGACAGATACGCAGTATTTT
TRBV4-3	.	TRBJ1-5	few	CASSQVWGAHQPQHF	TGCGCCAGCAGCCAAGTATGGGGGGCGCATCAGCCCCAGCATTTT
TRBV9	.	TRBJ2-1	many	CASSPLRGNEQFF	TGTGCCAGCAGCCCCCTTCGGGGGAATGAGCAGTTCTTC
TRBV7-2	.	TRBJ2-7	many	CASSLGQFYEQYF	TGTGCCAGCAGCTTAGGACAGTTCTACGAGCAGTACTTC
TRBV3-1	.	TRBJ1-6	.	CASTRTPTRRDSPLHF	TGTGCCAGCACCCGGACCCCGACCCGGCGGGATTCACCCCTCCACTTT
TRBV7-2	.	TRBJ1-1	.	CASSKTPGDGNTEAFF	TGTGCCAGCAGCAAAACCCCAGGGGATGGGAACACTGAAGCTTTCTTT
TRBV20-1	.	TRBJ2-4	many	CSARRLREFGNIQYF	TGCAGTGCCAGGCGCCTGAGGGAGTTCGGGAACATTCAGTACTTC
TRBV20-1	TRBD1	TRBJ1-5	.	CSAMGTGVNNQPQHF	TGCAGTGCTATGGGGACAGGGGTGAACAATCAGCCCCAGCATTTT
TRBV5-1	.	TRBJ2-1	many	CASSRNNEQFF	TGTGCCAGCAGCCGAAACAATGAGCAGTTCTTC
TRBV27	.	TRBJ1-4	many	CASSLLGEKLFF	TGTGCCAGCAGCCTTCTTGGGGAAAAACTGTTTTTT
TRBV29-1	.	TRBJ2-3	.	CSVGDPSTDTQYF	TGCAGCGTTGGTGATCCTAGCACAGATACGCAGTATTTT
TRBV20-1	TRBD2	TRBJ2-3	many	CSADGLAGGRKDTQYF	TGCAGTGCCGACGGACTAGCGGGAGGTCGGAAAGATACGCAGTATTTT